These T cell receptor beta chains were read from a single sample in a study of blood T cells in healthy people across ages. TCRdb ran MiXCR on the 5' RACE reads and lists one entry per CDR3 protein. The profile shows around 990,000 distinct CDR3 sequences, roughly two fifths of them singletons. The sequenced sample was blood. Every receptor here comes from a man in his late teens or twenties in good health. CDR3s include the opening cysteine and the closing phenylalanine or tryptophan. Each record gives: CDR3 DNA, CDR3 protein, V gene, clone size, J gene, D gene. The D gene is left open where the match is weak. Clone size is not always given. Where it is, it says once, few, many or a class for expanded clones.

cdr3_nt: TGTGCCAGCAGCTTAACGGTGGGGTACAATGAGCAGTTCTTC
cdr3_aa: CASSLTVGYNEQFF
v_call: TRBV7-3
clone_size: few
j_call: TRBJ2-1
d_call: -

cdr3_nt: TGTGCCAGCAGTACCCACCCATCGGGGGAGACCCAGTACTTC
cdr3_aa: CASSTHPSGETQYF
v_call: TRBV12-3/TRBV12-4
clone_size: few
j_call: TRBJ2-5
d_call: -

cdr3_nt: TGCAGTGCTAGAGATCCAGGGGATCAAGAGACCCAGTACTTC
cdr3_aa: CSARDPGDQETQYF
v_call: TRBV20-1
clone_size: -
j_call: TRBJ2-5
d_call: -

cdr3_nt: TGCAGTGCCCCTTCACCTACGGGGGATTACAATGAGCAGTTCTTC
cdr3_aa: CSAPSPTGDYNEQFF
v_call: TRBV20-1
clone_size: -
j_call: TRBJ2-1
d_call: -

cdr3_nt: TGTGCCAGCAGCCCCCGGAGCGCAGGGCCCATAGAGTATTTT
cdr3_aa: CASSPRSAGPIEYF
v_call: TRBV11-2
clone_size: -
j_call: TRBJ2-3
d_call: -

cdr3_nt: TGTGCCAGCAGCCGTAGCGGGGGGGACGAAAACATTCAGTACTTC
cdr3_aa: CASSRSGGDENIQYF
v_call: TRBV3-1
clone_size: -
j_call: TRBJ2-4
d_call: TRBD2

cdr3_nt: TGTGCCAGCAGCTTAGCGTCGACAAACACAGATACGCAGTATTTT
cdr3_aa: CASSLASTNTDTQYF
v_call: TRBV7-9
clone_size: few
j_call: TRBJ2-3
d_call: -

cdr3_nt: TGCAGTGCTAGAGATCTTGGGACTGGGATAGATACGCAGTATTTT
cdr3_aa: CSARDLGTGIDTQYF
v_call: TRBV20-1
clone_size: few
j_call: TRBJ2-3
d_call: -

cdr3_nt: TGCAGTGCTGAAAGGGTCAATGAGCAGTACTTC
cdr3_aa: CSAERVNEQYF
v_call: TRBV20-1
clone_size: -
j_call: TRBJ2-5
d_call: -

cdr3_nt: TGTGCCAGCAGTTATGTCGGGGGTAGCGACACTGAAGCTTTCTTT
cdr3_aa: CASSYVGGSDTEAFF
v_call: TRBV6-6
clone_size: -
j_call: TRBJ1-1
d_call: -

cdr3_nt: TGCGCCAGCAGTTACAGACAGGGGAAAAACATTCAGTACTTC
cdr3_aa: CASSYRQGKNIQYF
v_call: TRBV5-1
clone_size: few
j_call: TRBJ2-4
d_call: TRBD1

cdr3_nt: TGTGCCAGCAGCCCAACAGGGACAGACTATGGCTACACCTTC
cdr3_aa: CASSPTGTDYGYTF
v_call: TRBV7-2
clone_size: -
j_call: TRBJ1-2
d_call: TRBD1

cdr3_nt: TGCAGCGTTGAGGGGCAGGGGGCTAGTGAAGCTTTCTTT
cdr3_aa: CSVEGQGASEAFF
v_call: TRBV29-1
clone_size: once
j_call: TRBJ1-1
d_call: TRBD1

cdr3_nt: TGCGCCAGCAGCTTGTCGACAACGACCTATGGCTACACCTTC
cdr3_aa: CASSLSTTTYGYTF
v_call: TRBV5-1
clone_size: -
j_call: TRBJ1-2
d_call: -

cdr3_nt: TGTGCCAGCAGTTACTCGATTGCACAGGGCTCTGTGCAACGTCTCAATTACAATGAGCAGTACTTC
cdr3_aa: CASSYSIAQGSVQRLNYNEQYF
v_call: TRBV6-5
clone_size: -
j_call: TRBJ2-7
d_call: -

cdr3_nt: TGTGCCAGCGGATTCTACCAGGGACAGATTAACTATGGCTACACCTTC
cdr3_aa: CASGFYQGQINYGYTF
v_call: TRBV6-5
clone_size: few
j_call: TRBJ1-2
d_call: TRBD1

cdr3_nt: TGTGCCATCAGATCTGGACAGCAGAACACTGAAGCTTTCTTT
cdr3_aa: CAIRSGQQNTEAFF
v_call: TRBV10-3
clone_size: -
j_call: TRBJ1-1
d_call: -

cdr3_nt: TGTGCCAGCAGCTACTACATCTGGGGCTGGGCAGGCACGAACACTGAAGCTTTCTTT
cdr3_aa: CASSYYIWGWAGTNTEAFF
v_call: TRBV9
clone_size: -
j_call: TRBJ1-1
d_call: -

cdr3_nt: TGTGCCAGCAGTTTAGTGGGTGGAACCGCAGATACGCAGTATTTT
cdr3_aa: CASSLVGGTADTQYF
v_call: TRBV12-3/TRBV12-4
clone_size: many
j_call: TRBJ2-3
d_call: -

cdr3_nt: TGCAGTGCCCCTGAGAAAGGGACTAGCACAGATACGCAGTATTTT
cdr3_aa: CSAPEKGTSTDTQYF
v_call: TRBV20-1
clone_size: -
j_call: TRBJ2-3
d_call: -

cdr3_nt: TGCAGTGCTAGACTGAGGGTGAACTCCTACTCTGGGGCCAACGTCCTGACTTTC
cdr3_aa: CSARLRVNSYSGANVLTF
v_call: TRBV20-1
clone_size: few
j_call: TRBJ2-6
d_call: -

cdr3_nt: TGTGCCAGCAGCCAAGCTGGTGCACGCCGCACAGATACGCAGTATTTT
cdr3_aa: CASSQAGARRTDTQYF
v_call: TRBV4-2
clone_size: few
j_call: TRBJ2-3
d_call: -

cdr3_nt: TGCAGCGTGGCCCCACTAGCGGGGGCCTCGAGCTCCTACAATGAGCAGTTCTTC
cdr3_aa: CSVAPLAGASSSYNEQFF
v_call: TRBV29-1
clone_size: -
j_call: TRBJ2-1
d_call: TRBD2

cdr3_nt: TGTGCCAGCAGTGCCGGGACGGCTGCTGCTCAGCCCCAGCATTTT
cdr3_aa: CASSAGTAAAQPQHF
v_call: TRBV6-1
clone_size: -
j_call: TRBJ1-5
d_call: -

cdr3_nt: TGCGCCAGCAGCGCGGGACAGAGCCCTAATTCACCCCTCCACTTT
cdr3_aa: CASSAGQSPNSPLHF
v_call: TRBV4-3
clone_size: few
j_call: TRBJ1-6
d_call: TRBD1

cdr3_nt: TGTGCCAGCAGTAAAACTCTAACCTACGAGCAGTACTTC
cdr3_aa: CASSKTLTYEQYF
v_call: TRBV12-3/TRBV12-4
clone_size: few
j_call: TRBJ2-7
d_call: -

cdr3_nt: TGTGCCAGCAGCTTGTTAGCCAATGAGCAGTTCTTC
cdr3_aa: CASSLLANEQFF
v_call: TRBV5-4
clone_size: many
j_call: TRBJ2-1
d_call: -

cdr3_nt: TGCGCCAGCAGCCAAGAGTCAGGGGTAGAAACTGAAGCTTTCTTT
cdr3_aa: CASSQESGVETEAFF
v_call: TRBV4-3
clone_size: -
j_call: TRBJ1-1
d_call: -

cdr3_nt: TGTGCCAGCAGCTTCCCTAGCGGGGGGCATAGCACAGATACGCAGTATTTT
cdr3_aa: CASSFPSGGHSTDTQYF
v_call: TRBV7-9
clone_size: -
j_call: TRBJ2-3
d_call: TRBD2